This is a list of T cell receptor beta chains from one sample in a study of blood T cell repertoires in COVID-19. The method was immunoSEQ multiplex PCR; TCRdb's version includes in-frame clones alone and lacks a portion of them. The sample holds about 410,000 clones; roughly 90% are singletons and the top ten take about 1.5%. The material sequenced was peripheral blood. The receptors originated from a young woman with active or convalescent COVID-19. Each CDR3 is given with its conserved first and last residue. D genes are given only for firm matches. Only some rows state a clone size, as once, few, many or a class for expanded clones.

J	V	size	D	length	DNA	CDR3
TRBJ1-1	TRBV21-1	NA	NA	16	TGTGCCAGCATCAACGGGCCTCAGGGGGCGCCCACTGAAGCTTTCTTT	CASINGPQGAPTEAFF
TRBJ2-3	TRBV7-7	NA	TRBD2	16	TGTGCCAGCAGCTTAGGCCTAGCGGGGGACACAGATACGCAGTATTTT	CASSLGLAGDTDTQYF
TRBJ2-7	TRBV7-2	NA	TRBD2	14	TGTGCCAGCAGCTTCCGGGAGGGCGCCTACGAGCAGTACTTC	CASSFREGAYEQYF
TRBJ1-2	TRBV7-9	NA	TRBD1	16	TGTGCCAGCAGCTTTCCACAGGGGCCTTCTAACTATGGCTACACCTTC	CASSFPQGPSNYGYTF
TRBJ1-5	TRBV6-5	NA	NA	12	TGTGCCAGCGGAGACCCCAATCAGCCCCAGCATTTT	CASGDPNQPQHF
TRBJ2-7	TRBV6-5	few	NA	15	TGTGCCAGCAGTTCGCCGGGCAGGGGGGCCTACGAGCAGTACTTC	CASSSPGRGAYEQYF
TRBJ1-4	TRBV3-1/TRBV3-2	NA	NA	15	TGTGCCAGCAGCCAAAACCCTGGGCAGAATGAAAAACTGTTTTTT	CASSQNPGQNEKLFF
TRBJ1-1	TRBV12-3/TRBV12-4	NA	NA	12	TGTGCCAGCAGTACGGGAGGCACTGAAGCTTTCTTT	CASSTGGTEAFF
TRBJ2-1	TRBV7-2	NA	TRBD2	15	TGTGCCAGCAGCATGGGGACTAGCGGGGGTGATGAGCAGTTCTTC	CASSMGTSGGDEQFF
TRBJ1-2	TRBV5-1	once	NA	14	TGCGCCAGCAGCATCTCCGACAGGAACTATGGCTACACCTTC	CASSISDRNYGYTF
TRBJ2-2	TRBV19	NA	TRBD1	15	TGTGCCAGTATGACCGGGACAGTGAACACCGGGGAGCTGTTTTTT	CASMTGTVNTGELFF